This TCR beta chain stems from a study of cytomegalovirus exposure and HLA in healthy donors. General study results and limits: Within an earlier analysis, most TCR beta V segments proved productive either about 90% or about 30% of the time.

Turning to this clone: Its antigen is as yet unknown.

The PCR contained 60 Vbeta and 13 Jbeta primers. Data came from immunoSEQ multiplex PCR; TCRdb stores just in-frame clones and leaves some out. The sample shows 150,000 or so clones, about 80% of them seen only once. This TCR derives from a man aged 40-50 years in good health and CMV-seropositive. The sample comprised PBMCs.

CDR3 DNA: TGTGCCACCAGCAGGGCCCGAGGCAAAGAGACCCAGTACTTC. Protein sequence: CATSRARGKETQYF. The chain uses TRBV15 and TRBJ2-5; D ambiguous. V lost 3 bases and J 3 bases, leaving 11 bases between the germline ends. The CDR3 sequence is 14 residues long. The germline gives CDR1 LNHNV, CDR2 YYDKDF (reference sequence).